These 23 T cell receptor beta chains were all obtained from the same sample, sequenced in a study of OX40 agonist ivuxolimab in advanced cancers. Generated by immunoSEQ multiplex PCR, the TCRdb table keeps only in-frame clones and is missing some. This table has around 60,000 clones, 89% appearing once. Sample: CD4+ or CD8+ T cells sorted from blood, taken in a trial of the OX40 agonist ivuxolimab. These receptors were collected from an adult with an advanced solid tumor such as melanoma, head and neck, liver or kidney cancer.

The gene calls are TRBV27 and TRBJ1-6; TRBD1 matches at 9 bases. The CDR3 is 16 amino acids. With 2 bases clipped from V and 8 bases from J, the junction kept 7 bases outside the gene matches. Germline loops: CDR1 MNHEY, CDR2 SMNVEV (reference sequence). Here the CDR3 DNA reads TGTGCCAGCAGTTTAGAATGGACAGGGGTTGATTCACCCCTCCACTTT. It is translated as CASSLEWTGVDSPLHF.

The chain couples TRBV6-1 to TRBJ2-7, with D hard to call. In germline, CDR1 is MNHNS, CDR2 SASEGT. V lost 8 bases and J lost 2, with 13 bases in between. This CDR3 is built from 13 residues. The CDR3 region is CASVEVPAYEQYF. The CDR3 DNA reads TGTGCCAGCGTCGAAGTCCCAGCCTACGAGCAGTACTTC.

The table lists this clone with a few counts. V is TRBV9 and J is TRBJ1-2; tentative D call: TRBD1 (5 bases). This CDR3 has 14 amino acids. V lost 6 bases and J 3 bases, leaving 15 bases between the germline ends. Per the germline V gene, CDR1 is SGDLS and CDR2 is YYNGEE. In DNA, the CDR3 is TGTGCCAGCACGCTGGGGCCGGGGGACTATGGCTACACCTTC. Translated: CASTLGPGDYGYTF.

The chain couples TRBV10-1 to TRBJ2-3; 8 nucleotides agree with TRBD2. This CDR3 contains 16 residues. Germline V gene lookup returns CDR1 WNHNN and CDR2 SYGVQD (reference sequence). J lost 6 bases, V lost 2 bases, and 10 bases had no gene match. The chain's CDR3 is CASSEMVAGFKDTQYF. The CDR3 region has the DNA TGCGCCAGCAGTGAGATGGTAGCGGGATTCAAGGATACGCAGTATTTT.

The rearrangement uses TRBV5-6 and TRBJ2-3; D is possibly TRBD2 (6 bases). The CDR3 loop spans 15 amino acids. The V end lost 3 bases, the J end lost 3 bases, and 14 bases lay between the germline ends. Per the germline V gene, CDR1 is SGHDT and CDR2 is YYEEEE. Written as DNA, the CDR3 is TGTGCCAGCAGCTCCCCGACTAGTGGGACAGATACGCAGTATTTT. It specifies CASSSPTSGTDTQYF.

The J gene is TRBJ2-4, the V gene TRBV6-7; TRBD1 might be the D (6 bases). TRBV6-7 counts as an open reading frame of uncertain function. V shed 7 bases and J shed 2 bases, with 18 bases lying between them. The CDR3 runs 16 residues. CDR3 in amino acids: CASTSSWGTTKNIQYF. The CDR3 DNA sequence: TGTGCCAGCACTTCTTCATGGGGGACAACCAAAAACATTCAGTACTTC.

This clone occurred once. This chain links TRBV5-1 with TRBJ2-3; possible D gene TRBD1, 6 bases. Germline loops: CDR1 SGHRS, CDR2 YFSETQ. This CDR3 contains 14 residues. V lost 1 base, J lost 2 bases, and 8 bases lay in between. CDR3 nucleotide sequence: TGCGCCAGCAGCTTGAACAGGGACACAGATACGCAGTATTTT. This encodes CASSLNRDTDTQYF.

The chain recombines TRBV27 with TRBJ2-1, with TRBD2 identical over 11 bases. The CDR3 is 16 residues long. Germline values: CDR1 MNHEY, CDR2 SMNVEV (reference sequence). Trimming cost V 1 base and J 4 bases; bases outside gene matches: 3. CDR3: CASSLFPSGGYNEQFF. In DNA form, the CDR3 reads TGTGCCAGCAGTTTATTCCCTAGCGGGGGGTACAATGAGCAGTTCTTC.

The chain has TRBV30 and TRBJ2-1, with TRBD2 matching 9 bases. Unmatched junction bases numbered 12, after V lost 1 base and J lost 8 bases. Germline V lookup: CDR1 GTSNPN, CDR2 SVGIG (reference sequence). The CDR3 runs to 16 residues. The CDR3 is CAWSGESSGRGHEQFF. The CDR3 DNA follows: TGTGCCTGGAGTGGGGAGAGTAGCGGGAGAGGACATGAGCAGTTCTTC.

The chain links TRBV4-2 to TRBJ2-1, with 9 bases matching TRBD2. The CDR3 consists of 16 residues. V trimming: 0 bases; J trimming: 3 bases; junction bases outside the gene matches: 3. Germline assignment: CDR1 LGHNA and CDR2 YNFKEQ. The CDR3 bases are TGTGCCAGCAGCCAAGATAGACTAGCGGACTACAATGAGCAGTTCTTC. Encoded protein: CASSQDRLADYNEQFF.

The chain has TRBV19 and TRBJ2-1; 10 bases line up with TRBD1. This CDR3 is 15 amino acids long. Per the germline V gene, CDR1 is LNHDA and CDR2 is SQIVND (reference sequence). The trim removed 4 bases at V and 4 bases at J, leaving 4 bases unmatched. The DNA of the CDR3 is TGTGCCAGTAGTAGCCGACAGGGGGCTTACAATGAGCAGTTCTTC. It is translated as CASSSRQGAYNEQFF.

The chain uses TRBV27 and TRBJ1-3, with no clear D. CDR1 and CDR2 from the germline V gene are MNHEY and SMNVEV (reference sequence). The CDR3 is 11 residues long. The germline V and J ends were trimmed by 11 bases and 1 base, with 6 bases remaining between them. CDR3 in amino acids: CARQSGNTIYF. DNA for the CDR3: TGTGCCCGCCAGTCTGGAAACACCATATATTTT.

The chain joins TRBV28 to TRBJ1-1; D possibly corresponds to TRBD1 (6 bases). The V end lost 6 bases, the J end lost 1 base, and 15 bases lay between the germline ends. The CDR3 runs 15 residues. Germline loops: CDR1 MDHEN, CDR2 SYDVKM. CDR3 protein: CASSLSARGNTEAFF. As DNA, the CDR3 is TGTGCCAGCAGCCTATCAGCCAGGGGGAACACTGAAGCTTTCTTT.

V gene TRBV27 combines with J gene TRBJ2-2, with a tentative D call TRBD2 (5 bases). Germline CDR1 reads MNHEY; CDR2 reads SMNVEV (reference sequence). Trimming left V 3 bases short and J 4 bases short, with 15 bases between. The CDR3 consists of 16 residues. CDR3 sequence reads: CASSLREAATTGELFF. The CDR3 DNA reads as TGTGCCAGCAGTTTGAGGGAAGCAGCGACCACCGGGGAGCTGTTTTTT.

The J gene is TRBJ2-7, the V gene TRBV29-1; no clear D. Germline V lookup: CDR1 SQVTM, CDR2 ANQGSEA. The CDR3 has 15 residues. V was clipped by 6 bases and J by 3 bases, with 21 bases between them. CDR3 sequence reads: CSVAMRPGSHYEQYF. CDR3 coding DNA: TGCAGCGTCGCAATGCGACCCGGGTCCCACTACGAGCAGTACTTC.

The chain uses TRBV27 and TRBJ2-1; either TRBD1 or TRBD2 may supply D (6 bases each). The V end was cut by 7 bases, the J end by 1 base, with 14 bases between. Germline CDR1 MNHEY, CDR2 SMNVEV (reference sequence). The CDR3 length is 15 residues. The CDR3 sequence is CASNRGTPSYNEQFF. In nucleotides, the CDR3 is TGTGCCAGCAATAGGGGGACTCCTTCCTACAATGAGCAGTTCTTC.

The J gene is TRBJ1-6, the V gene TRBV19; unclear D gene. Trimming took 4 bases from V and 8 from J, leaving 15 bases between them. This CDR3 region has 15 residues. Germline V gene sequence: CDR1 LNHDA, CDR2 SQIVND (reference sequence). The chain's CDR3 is CASSNINPRDSPLHF. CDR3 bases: TGTGCCAGTAGTAACATCAACCCAAGGGATTCACCCCTCCACTTT.

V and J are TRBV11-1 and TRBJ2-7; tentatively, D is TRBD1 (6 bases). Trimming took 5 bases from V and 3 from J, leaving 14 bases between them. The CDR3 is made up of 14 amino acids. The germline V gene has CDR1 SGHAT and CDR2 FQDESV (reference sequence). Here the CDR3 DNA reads TGTGCCAGCAGCACTCGATGGACAGACTACGAGCAGTACTTC. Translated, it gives CASSTRWTDYEQYF.

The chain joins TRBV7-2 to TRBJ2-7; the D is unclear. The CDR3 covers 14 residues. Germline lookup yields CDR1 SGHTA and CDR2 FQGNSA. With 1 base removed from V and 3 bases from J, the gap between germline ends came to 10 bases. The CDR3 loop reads CASSLGRMYYEQYF. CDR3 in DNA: TGTGCCAGCAGCTTAGGCAGAATGTACTACGAGCAGTACTTC.

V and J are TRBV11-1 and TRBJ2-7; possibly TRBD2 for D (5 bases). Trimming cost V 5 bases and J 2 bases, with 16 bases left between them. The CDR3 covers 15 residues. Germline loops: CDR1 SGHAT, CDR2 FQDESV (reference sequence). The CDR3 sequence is CASSPDRGRAYEQYF. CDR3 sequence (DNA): TGTGCCAGCAGCCCCGACCGCGGGCGGGCCTACGAGCAGTACTTC.

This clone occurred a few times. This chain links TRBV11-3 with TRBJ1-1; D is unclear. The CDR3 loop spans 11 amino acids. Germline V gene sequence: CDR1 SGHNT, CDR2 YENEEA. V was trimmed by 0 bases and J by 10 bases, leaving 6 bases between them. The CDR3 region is CASSLESPAFF. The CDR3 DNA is TGTGCCAGCAGCTTAGAAAGCCCAGCTTTCTTT.

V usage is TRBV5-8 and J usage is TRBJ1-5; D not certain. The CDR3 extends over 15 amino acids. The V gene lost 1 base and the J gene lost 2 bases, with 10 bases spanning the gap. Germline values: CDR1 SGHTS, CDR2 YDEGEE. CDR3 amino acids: CASSLTVSGNQPQHF. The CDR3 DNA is TGTGCCAGCAGCTTGACAGTTTCCGGCAATCAGCCCCAGCATTTT.

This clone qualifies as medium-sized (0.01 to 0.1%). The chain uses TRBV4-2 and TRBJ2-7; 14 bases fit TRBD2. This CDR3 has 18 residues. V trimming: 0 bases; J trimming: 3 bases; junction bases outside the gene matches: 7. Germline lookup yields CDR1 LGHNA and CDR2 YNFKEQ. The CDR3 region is CASSQESVTSGGGYEQYF. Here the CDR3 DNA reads TGTGCCAGCAGCCAAGAGTCGGTGACTAGCGGGGGGGGCTACGAGCAGTACTTC.